The 3 T cell receptor beta chains in this list originate from one sample, sequenced in a study of blood T cell repertoires in COVID-19. Only in-frame clones appear in the TCRdb table, and some are missing; sequencing was by immunoSEQ multiplex PCR. The repertoire includes approximately 97,000 clones, more than 80% of them detected once, and 4% to 5.5% sits in the top ten. Sequenced: peripheral blood. These TCRs come from a human donor in a cohort sampled during active COVID-19.

The V call is TRBV2, the J call TRBJ2-5; 7 bases fit TRBD1. The V gene end was trimmed by 7 bases and the J gene end by 4 bases; junction bases not matched to a gene: 6. Germline CDR1 and CDR2: SNHLY and FYNNEI. CDR3 length equals 13 residues. CDR3 nucleotide sequence: TGTGCCAGCACGACAGGGATAGGAGAGACCCAGTACTTC. It yields the protein CASTTGIGETQYF.

This clone appeared a single time. The chain joins TRBV10-1 to TRBJ1-2; no definite D call. The CDR3 spans 18 residues. Between the trimmed V and J ends, which lost 6 bases and 0 bases, there was a span of 23 bases. Germline V gene sequence: CDR1 WNHNN, CDR2 SYGVQD (reference sequence). The CDR3 here is CASSAPKIHRYSNYGYTF. CDR3 sequence (DNA): TGCGCCAGCAGCGCGCCGAAGATTCACAGATATTCTAACTATGGCTACACCTTC.

The genes are TRBV5-5 and TRBJ2-5, with 8 nucleotides matching TRBD1. This CDR3 has 16 amino acids. The germline V gene encodes CDR1 SGHKS and CDR2 YYEKEE (reference sequence). J gave up 5 bases and V 2 bases, and 11 bases lay outside the gene matches. The CDR3 protein is CASSLQSGGSWETQYF. CDR3 nucleotide sequence: TGTGCCAGCAGCTTACAGTCAGGGGGCAGCTGGGAGACCCAGTACTTC.